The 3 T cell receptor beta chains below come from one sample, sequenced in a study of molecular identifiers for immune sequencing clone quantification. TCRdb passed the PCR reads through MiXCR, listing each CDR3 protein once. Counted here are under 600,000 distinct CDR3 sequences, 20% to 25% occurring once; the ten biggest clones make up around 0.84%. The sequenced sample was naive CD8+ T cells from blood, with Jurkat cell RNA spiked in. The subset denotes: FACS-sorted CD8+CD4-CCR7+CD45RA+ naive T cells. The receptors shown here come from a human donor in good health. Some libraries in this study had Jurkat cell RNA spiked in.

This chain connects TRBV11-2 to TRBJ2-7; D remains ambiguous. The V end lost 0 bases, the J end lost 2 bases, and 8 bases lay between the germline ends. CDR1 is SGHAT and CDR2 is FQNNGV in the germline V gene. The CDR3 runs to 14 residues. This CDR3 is CASSLERTTYEQYF. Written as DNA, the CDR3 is TGTGCCAGCAGCTTAGAACGGACGACCTACGAGCAGTACTTC.

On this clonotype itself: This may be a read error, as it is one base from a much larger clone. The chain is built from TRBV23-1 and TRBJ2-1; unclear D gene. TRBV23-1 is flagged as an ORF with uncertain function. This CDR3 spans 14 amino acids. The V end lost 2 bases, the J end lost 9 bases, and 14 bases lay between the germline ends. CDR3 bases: TGCGCCAGCAGTCAAGTGGGCCTGCTTTGTGAGCAGTTCTTC. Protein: CASSQVGLLCEQFF.

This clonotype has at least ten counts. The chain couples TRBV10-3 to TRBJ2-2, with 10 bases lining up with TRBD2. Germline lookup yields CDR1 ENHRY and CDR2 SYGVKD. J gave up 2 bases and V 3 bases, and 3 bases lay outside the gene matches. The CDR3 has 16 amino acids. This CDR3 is CAISETSGINTGELFF. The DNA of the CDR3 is TGTGCCATCAGTGAAACTAGCGGGATTAACACCGGGGAGCTGTTTTTT.